A single sample gave rise to the 32 T cell receptor beta chains below, sequenced in a study of identical twins' blood T cells. Using its own MiXCR run on the 5' RACE reads, TCRdb lists one record per CDR3 protein. The sample lists 300,000 to 450,000 distinct CDR3 sequences, 25% to 35% occurring once. The sequenced sample was PBMCs. The receptors originated from a woman aged 18 to 49 in good health.

This clonotype was observed a few times. CDR3 loop: CASRVGGVTEAFF. The DNA of the CDR3 is TGCGCCAGCAGGGTGGGGGGCGTCACTGAAGCTTTCTTT. The chain joins TRBV5-1 to TRBJ1-1, with D tentatively TRBD1 (6 bases). The V end lost 5 bases, the J end lost 4 bases, and 12 bases lay between the germline ends. The CDR3 totals 13 residues. Germline CDR1 reads SGHRS; CDR2 reads YFSETQ.

J is TRBJ1-6 and V is TRBV11-2; D is ambiguous. In germline, CDR1 is SGHAT, CDR2 FQNNGV. This CDR3 comprises 16 residues. The V and J ends lost 1 base and 9 bases respectively, with 16 bases between them. The CDR3 spells CASSLVSRIPSSPLHF. CDR3 in DNA: TGTGCCAGCAGCTTAGTTTCTAGGATCCCGAGTTCACCCCTCCACTTT. The full variable domain, its missing parts supplied by reference TRBV11-2 and TRBJ1-6, is EAGVAQSPRYKIIEKRQSVAFWCNPISGHATLYWYQQILGQGPKLLIQFQNNGVVDDSQLPKDRFSAERLKGVDSTLKIQPAKLEDSAVYLCASSLVSRIPSSPLHFGNGTRLTVT.

This clonotype was found many times. The CDR3: CASSLEGQNYGYTF. Written as DNA, the CDR3 is TGTGCCAGCAGCTTGGAAGGACAGAACTATGGCTACACCTTC. This sequence joins TRBV5-6 and TRBJ1-2, with D perhaps TRBD1 (6 bases). Germline V CDR1 and CDR2: SGHDT, YYEEEE. The CDR3 loop spans 14 amino acids. V gave up 0 bases and J gave up 2 bases, with 8 bases separating them.

On this clonotype: Compared with germline, one end of the junction differs, possibly owing to a read error. V and J are TRBV5-1 and TRBJ2-3; TRBD1 agrees at 7 bases. CDR1 is SGHRS and CDR2 is YFSETQ in the germline V gene. CDR3 length equals 13 residues. This CDR3 is CASSLYRGDTRYF. The CDR3 nucleotides are TGCGCCAGCAGCTTATACAGGGGAGATACGCGGTATTTT.

The V gene is TRBV5-1, the J gene TRBJ2-1; D possibly corresponds to TRBD2 (6 bases). Per the germline V gene, CDR1 is SGHRS and CDR2 is YFSETQ. The CDR3 length is 13 residues. Trimming cost V 0 bases and J 10 bases, with 11 bases left between them. The chain's CDR3 is CASSLELAREQFF. Written as DNA, the CDR3 is TGCGCCAGCAGCTTGGAACTAGCAAGGGAGCAGTTCTTC.

This clonotype has only a few counts. The chain is built from TRBV29-1 and TRBJ2-5; the D call may be TRBD1 or TRBD2 (5 bases each). Germline values: CDR1 SQVTM, CDR2 ANQGSEA. This CDR3 has 13 amino acids. With 4 bases removed from V and 0 bases from J, the gap between germline ends came to 9 bases. This CDR3 reads CSVAREYQETQYF. The CDR3 DNA sequence: TGCAGCGTTGCCAGGGAGTACCAAGAGACCCAGTACTTC.

The chain has TRBV5-1 and TRBJ1-1; D uncertain. Germline V lookup: CDR1 SGHRS, CDR2 YFSETQ. The CDR3 totals 13 residues. Trimming cost V 6 bases and J 2 bases, with 11 bases left between them. The chain's CDR3 is CASTKESNTEAFF. The DNA of the CDR3 is TGCGCCAGCACCAAAGAGAGCAACACTGAAGCTTTCTTT.

The chain is built from TRBV13 and TRBJ1-1; D is uncertain. CDR3 length: 13 residues. Germline CDR1 reads PRHDT; CDR2 reads FYEKMQ (reference sequence). Trimming removed 2 bases at V and 3 bases at J, with 7 bases between. In DNA, the CDR3 is TGTGCCAGCAGCTTAAGGGAGGACACTGAAGCTTTCTTT. Protein sequence: CASSLREDTEAFF.

This chain connects TRBV29-1 to TRBJ1-2, with D possibly TRBD1 on 5 matching bases. In germline, CDR1 is SQVTM, CDR2 ANQGSEA. V gave up 3 bases and J gave up 4 bases, with 9 bases separating them. This CDR3 contains 12 residues. CDR3 nucleotides: TGCAGCGTTGAGGGACGGTTCTATGGCTACACCTTC. Amino acid sequence: CSVEGRFYGYTF.

This clonotype has a handful of counts. The chain uses TRBV10-3 and TRBJ1-3; possible D gene TRBD1, 5 bases. From germline, CDR1 is ENHRY and CDR2 SYGVKD. The CDR3 covers 15 residues. V lost 2 bases to trimming and J lost 4 bases, with 12 bases between them. CDR3 residues: CAISETRVAGNTIYF. In DNA form, the CDR3 reads TGTGCCATCAGTGAGACCAGGGTGGCCGGAAACACCATATATTTT.

The chain uses TRBV19 and TRBJ2-1; TRBD2 matches 8 bases. Per the germline V gene, CDR1 is LNHDA and CDR2 is SQIVND (reference sequence). Losses at the gene ends were 4 bases for V and 6 bases for J; bases not matched to a gene: 14. The CDR3 runs 17 residues. In DNA form, the CDR3 reads TGTGCCAGTAGTAAATTGGTCGGGGGGGGCTTCACCAATGAGCAGTTCTTC. Translating gives CASSKLVGGGFTNEQFF.

This chain uses TRBV11-2 with TRBJ1-5, with 8 bases identical to TRBD1. Trimming at V came to 4 bases and at J to 3 bases, leaving 8 bases not matched to a gene. CDR1 is SGHAT and CDR2 is FQNNGV in the germline V gene. This CDR3 is 16 amino acids long. CDR3 amino acids: CASSSQDRATNQPQHF. DNA for the CDR3: TGTGCCAGCAGCTCCCAGGACAGGGCCACCAATCAGCCCCAGCATTTT.

This clonotype occurred a few times. The rearrangement uses TRBV10-3 and TRBJ2-1; D is tentatively TRBD1 or TRBD2 (5 bases each). Trimming removed 4 bases from V and 7 bases from J, with 14 bases in between. Per germline, CDR1 ENHRY and CDR2 SYGVKD. The CDR3 length is 14 residues. CDR3 loop: CAISAGGGYNEQFF. The CDR3 DNA reads as TGTGCCATCAGTGCTGGGGGTGGGTATAATGAGCAGTTCTTC.

The V and J genes are TRBV7-2 and TRBJ2-3, with 8 bases identical to TRBD2. CDR1 is SGHTA and CDR2 is FQGNSA in the germline V gene. CDR3 length: 16 residues. With 6 bases clipped from V and 5 bases from J, the junction kept 13 bases outside the gene matches. DNA for the CDR3: TGTGCCAGCAGGGGACTAGGGCAAAGTTGGGGAGATACGCAGTATTTT. Residues: CASRGLGQSWGDTQYF.

The chain is built from TRBV6-5 and TRBJ1-6; 8 nucleotides agree with TRBD1. Germline CDR1 reads MNHEY; CDR2 reads SVGAGI. This CDR3 is 13 amino acids long. J gave up 7 bases and V 9 bases, and 5 bases lay outside the gene matches. CDR3 DNA: TGTGCCAGTACCGGACAGGGAAATTCACCCCTCCACTTT. The encoded protein is CASTGQGNSPLHF.

To note about this clonotype: The junction shows a germline mismatch at one end, possibly a read error. CDR3 region: CASSSARDRTATSEKLFF. CDR3 nucleotide sequence: TGTGCCAGCAGTTCGGCCCGGGACAGAACCGCAACTAGTGAAAAACTGTTTTTT. This rearrangement joins TRBV7-2 to TRBJ1-4, with TRBD1 identical over 7 bases. Germline CDR1 is SGHTA and CDR2 is FQGNSA. This CDR3 has 18 amino acids. The full variable domain, its missing parts supplied by reference TRBV7-2 and TRBJ1-4, is GAGVSQSPSNKVTEKGKDVELRCDPISGHTALYWYRQSLGQGLEFLIYFQGNSAPDKSGLPSDRFSAERTGGSVSTLTIQRTQQEDSAVYLCASSSARDRTATSEKLFFGSGTQLSVL.

This clonotype was detected only a few times. This rearrangement joins TRBV20-1 to TRBJ1-2; D is undetermined. Trimming took off 6 bases at V and 2 bases at J, with 13 bases between the two ends. The CDR3 consists of 13 residues. Germline CDR1 and CDR2: DFQATT and SNEGSKA (reference sequence). CDR3 sequence reads: CSAGGQRNYGYTF. Here the CDR3 DNA reads TGCAGTGCCGGCGGTCAGCGAAACTATGGCTACACCTTC.

Relative to its sample, this clonotype is medium-sized (0.01 to 0.1%). The chain employs TRBV6-1 and TRBJ2-2, with D possibly matching TRBD2 (5 bases). Deletions cut 7 bases from V and 7 bases from J, with 16 bases between. Germline CDR1 is MNHNS and CDR2 is SASEGT. The CDR3 has 14 residues. This CDR3 is CASTEGHASGELFF. The CDR3 nucleotides are TGTGCCAGCACCGAGGGCCATGCCAGCGGGGAGCTGTTTTTT.

The chain employs TRBV6-2 or TRBV6-3 and TRBJ2-7; TRBD2 might be the D (6 bases). CDR3 length: 15 amino acids. Germline V gene sequence: CDR1 MNHEY, CDR2 SVGEGT. V gave up 5 bases and J gave up 3 bases, with 17 bases separating them. Written as DNA, the CDR3 is TGTGCCAGCAGTCCCTGGGGGAGGTCTAGCTACGAGCAGTACTTC. As protein: CASSPWGRSSYEQYF.

This clonotype was detected a few times. V is TRBV10-3 and J is TRBJ2-3, with D perhaps being TRBD1 or TRBD2 (5 bases each). Trimming shortened V by 11 bases and J by 3 bases, and 12 bases separated the two germline ends. The CDR3 is made up of 12 amino acids. Looked up from germline, CDR1 is ENHRY and CDR2 is SYGVKD. CDR3 sequence: CAVRDATDTQYF. DNA for the CDR3: TGTGCCGTCCGGGACGCTACAGATACGCAGTATTTT.

The rearrangement uses TRBV15 and TRBJ1-2, with 11 bases identical to TRBD1. The germline gives CDR1 LNHNV, CDR2 YYDKDF (reference sequence). There are 14 residues in the CDR3. With 5 bases clipped from V and 5 bases from J, the junction kept 4 bases outside the gene matches. The CDR3 nucleotides are TGTGCCACCAGCGGACAGGGGGCTCCTTATGGCTACACCTTC. It is translated as CATSGQGAPYGYTF.

Remarks on this clonotype: This may be a read error: a much more frequent sequence differs by one nucleotide. This rearrangement joins TRBV29-1 to TRBJ1-2; D is ambiguous. V was shortened by 2 bases and J by 4 bases, with 11 bases between the two germline ends. Looked up from germline, CDR1 is SQVTM and CDR2 is ANQGSEA. This CDR3 has 13 amino acids. The CDR3 DNA is TGCAGCGTTGAACGGGGTTACGGCTATGGCTACACCTTC. It translates to CSVERGYGYGYTF.

This clonotype was seen more than once but under ten times. The rearrangement joins TRBV3-1 to TRBJ1-5; D might be TRBD1 (5 bases). This CDR3 has 14 amino acids. The V gene's germline CDR1 is LGHDT and CDR2 YNNKEL (reference sequence). V shed 4 bases and J shed 4 bases, with 11 bases lying between them. CDR3 DNA: TGTGCCAGCAGCCTGGGACTCCCGAATCAGCCCCAGCATTTT. Translation: CASSLGLPNQPQHF.

Concerning this clonotype: Sequence at one end of the junction differs from germline and may be a read error. The rearrangement joins TRBV5-1 to TRBJ2-7, with D unclear. This CDR3 has 16 amino acids. From germline, CDR1 is SGHRS and CDR2 YFSETQ. In DNA form, the CDR3 reads TGCGCCAGCTGCTTGAGTATGGGCGGCACCTCCTACGAGCAGTACTTC. This encodes CASCLSMGGTSYEQYF.

The CDR3 DNA is TGCAGTGCTAGAAGTGGTGTGGACATTCAGTACTTC. Residues: CSARSGVDIQYF. This chain connects TRBV20-1 to TRBJ2-4; the D is unclear. Trimming stripped 2 bases from V and 8 bases from J, with 10 bases between. The CDR3 runs to 12 residues. Germline-derived CDR1 and CDR2 are DFQATT and SNEGSKA (reference sequence).

A few counts support this clonotype. The chain joins TRBV4-2 to TRBJ2-7; the D gene is possibly TRBD2 (6 bases). This CDR3 is built from 14 residues. Per the germline V gene, CDR1 is LGHNA and CDR2 is YNFKEQ. V lost 0 bases and J lost 7, with 13 bases in between. Here the CDR3 reads CASSQDHSGVEQYF. CDR3 coding DNA: TGTGCCAGCAGCCAAGATCATTCGGGAGTGGAGCAGTACTTC.

Turning to this clonotype: It may be a read error: a sequence one base away is much more abundant. The rearrangement joins TRBV6-2 or TRBV6-3 to TRBJ2-1, with D maybe TRBD1 (6 bases). Trimming left V 3 bases short and J 6 bases short, with 15 bases between. Germline V CDR1 and CDR2: MNHEY, SVGEGT. The CDR3 extends over 15 amino acids. DNA of the CDR3: TGTGCCAGCAGTTATCTCAGGGGTTCTCGCAATGAGCAGTTCTTC. Protein product: CASSYLRGSRNEQFF.

The chain combines TRBV6-5 with TRBJ1-2; 8 nucleotides line up with TRBD1. The CDR3 length is 16 residues. Germline loops: CDR1 MNHEY, CDR2 SVGAGI. V lost 1 base and J lost 4; bases outside the gene matches: 8. The CDR3 is CASSYLTGARTYGYTF. CDR3 nucleotide sequence: TGTGCCAGCAGTTACTTGACAGGGGCGCGTACCTATGGCTACACCTTC.

For this clonotype: A much larger clonotype is one base distant, so this may be a read error. This chain links TRBV7-2 with TRBJ1-3; D is unclear. The length of the CDR3 is 15 residues. The V end lost 0 bases, the J end lost 3 bases, and 9 bases lay between the germline ends. CDR1 and CDR2 (germline): SGHTA, FQGNSA. Written as DNA, the CDR3 is TGTGCCAGCAGCTTAGCCGAGAACCTTGGAAACACCATATATTTT. Protein: CASSLAENLGNTIYF.

To note about this clonotype: An end of the junction differs from the germline gene, which may be a read error. The V and J genes are TRBV27 and TRBJ2-7; 10 nucleotides align to TRBD1. CDR3 size: 14 residues. Germline V gene lookup returns CDR1 MNHEY and CDR2 SMNVEV (reference sequence). In DNA form, the CDR3 reads TGTGCCATCAGTTACGGGGGACAGGGGTACGAGCAGTACTTC. Translated, it gives CAISYGGQGYEQYF.

This clonotype has more than one count but fewer than ten. The V and J genes are TRBV20-1 and TRBJ2-3; 14 nucleotides align to TRBD2. The V and J ends lost 5 bases and 0 bases, in that order; junction bases with no gene match: 13. Germline assignment: CDR1 DFQATT and CDR2 SNEGSKA (reference sequence). The length of the CDR3 is 19 residues. This CDR3 reads CSADSGGTSGGSSTDTQYF. Here the CDR3 DNA reads TGCAGTGCTGACTCGGGCGGGACTAGCGGGGGCTCTAGCACAGATACGCAGTATTTT.

J is TRBJ2-5 and V is TRBV7-8; D perhaps matches TRBD2 (6 bases). The CDR3 consists of 14 residues. Deletions cut 5 bases from V and 7 bases from J, with 17 bases between. Looked up from germline, CDR1 is SGHVS and CDR2 is FQNEAQ. DNA for the CDR3: TGTGCCAGCAGCGAGGCCGGGACTGGGGGGACCCAGTACTTC. Translated, it gives CASSEAGTGGTQYF.